This section outlines one T cell receptor beta chain sequence together with its context. Antigen: not known. The sample is drawn from a study of blood T cells in healthy people across ages. Study-level findings and limits: Diversity estimated from one million T cells was considered an underestimate. Older age went with lower TCR beta diversity per million T cells, in a roughly linear way.

Alongside a J-beta primer mix, a sample-barcoded 5' primer served in a second PCR lasting about 7 to 11 cycles. The authors tagged each cDNA molecule using a template-switch adaptor with 12 random nucleotides. TCRdb re-analysed the 5' RACE reads in MiXCR, keeping a single row per CDR3 protein. The sample lists 580,000 or so distinct CDR3 sequences; less than 60% were seen once. The V gene lost 2 bases and the J gene lost 4 bases, with 5 bases spanning the gap. CDR1 is DFQATT, CDR2 SNEGSKA, per germline (reference sequence). The CDR3 consists of 11 residues. Sequenced input: blood. This TCR was recovered from an elderly man in good health. The chain couples TRBV20-1 to TRBJ1-2; D remains unclear. CDR3 in DNA: TGCAGTGCTAGAAAGGCCTATGGCTACACCTTC. This encodes CSARKAYGYTF.